These T cell receptor beta chains were read from a single sample in a study of blood T cell repertoires in COVID-19. Produced via immunoSEQ multiplex PCR; TCRdb's table is partial and in-frame only. The profile shows about 150,000 clones, roughly 80% of them singletons. What was sequenced was peripheral blood. The receptors were gathered from a woman aged 55-70 years with acute or convalescent COVID-19. Each CDR3 is given with its conserved first and last residue. A D gene is named only where the DNA matches it firmly. Size is stated for part of the rows, as once, few or many counts, or as a class when the clone is expanded.

v_call	d_call	j_call	clone_size	cdr3_nt	cdr3_aa
TRBV18	TRBD2	TRBJ2-5	.	TGTGCCAGCTCACGCTCGACTAGCGGGGGAAGGGAGACCCAGTACTTC	CASSRSTSGGRETQYF
TRBV10-3	.	TRBJ1-2	.	TGTGCCATCAGTGAGGCAGGGGACTATGGCTACACCTTC	CAISEAGDYGYTF
TRBV11-3	TRBD2	TRBJ2-5	.	TGTGCCAGCAGCTTAGGCTCTGGCGGGGGGGCGGAAGAGACCCAGTACTTC	CASSLGSGGGAEETQYF
TRBV6-6	TRBD1	TRBJ2-5	.	TGTGCCAGCGGTGGGGACAGGGGGTTCCAAGAGACCCAGTACTTC	CASGGDRGFQETQYF
TRBV5-1	TRBD1	TRBJ2-7	once	TGCGCCAGCAGCTTGAGACAGGGGCCGACCCACGAGCAGTACTTC	CASSLRQGPTHEQYF
TRBV28	TRBD1	TRBJ1-2	.	TGTGCCAGCAGGGGACAGTCTTCTTATGGCTACACCTTC	CASRGQSSYGYTF
TRBV7-9	.	TRBJ1-1	.	TGTGCCAGCAGCTCCCAGTCAGGAATCACTGAAGCTTTCTTT	CASSSQSGITEAFF
TRBV7-2	.	TRBJ1-5	.	TGTGCCAGCAGCTTAAGGGGCGACGGGGGGCCCCAGCATTTT	CASSLRGDGGPQHF
TRBV19	.	TRBJ2-3	few	TGTGCCAGTAGTATAGGCCAGGGTACAGATACGCAGTATTTT	CASSIGQGTDTQYF
TRBV10-3	TRBD1	TRBJ2-5	.	TGTGCCACCAGCAACGCAGGGACAGGTCAAGAGACCCAGTACTTC	CATSNAGTGQETQYF
TRBV29-1	TRBD1	TRBJ2-1	.	TGCAGCGGGAGAGACAGGGGGCTCTACAATGAGCAGTTCTTC	CSGRDRGLYNEQFF
TRBV21-1	.	TRBJ1-5	once	TGTGCCACCCAGTTGAGGAACAGGGGAACCCAAGGGAGCAATCAGCCCCAGCATTTT	CATQLRNRGTQGSNQPQHF
TRBV7-2	.	TRBJ1-1	.	TGTGCCAGCAGCTTCTACCCCGGGGACACTGAAGCTTTCTTT	CASSFYPGDTEAFF
TRBV7-9	.	TRBJ1-1	.	TGTGCCAGCAGGGTGGTCGGGGGTAGCAACACTGAAGCTTTCTTT	CASRVVGGSNTEAFF
TRBV19	.	TRBJ1-3	.	TGTGCCAGTAGTATCACTTACCTCGGGGTCAGCTCTGGAAACACCATATATTTT	CASSITYLGVSSGNTIYF
TRBV5-1	TRBD1	TRBJ2-3	.	TGCGCCAGCAGCTTTGGGACAGATACAGATACGCAGTATTTT	CASSFGTDTDTQYF
TRBV28	.	TRBJ1-4	.	TGTGCCAGCACCGGACAGACTAATGAAAAACTGTTTTTT	CASTGQTNEKLFF
TRBV12-5	.	TRBJ1-1	.	TGTGCTAGTGTGAGGCAGGGGAACGCTGAAGCTTTCTTT	CASVRQGNAEAFF
TRBV2	.	TRBJ2-5	.	TGTGCCAGCACTAGGGGTTTAGAGACCCAGTACTTC	CASTRGLETQYF
TRBV5-1	.	TRBJ1-1	.	TGCGCCAGCACCGACGGACTGAGCGGCACTGAAGCTTTCTTT	CASTDGLSGTEAFF
TRBV12-5	.	TRBJ2-3	.	TGTGCTAGTGCCTTGTCTGGGCGATATACGCAGTATTTT	CASALSGRYTQYF
TRBV19	TRBD1	TRBJ1-1	.	TGTGCCAGCCACAGGGGTAACACTGAAGCTTTCTTT	CASHRGNTEAFF
TRBV7-3	TRBD2	TRBJ2-2	.	TGTGCCAGCAGCCCCTGGGCTAGCGGGAACACCGGGGAGCTGTTTTTT	CASSPWASGNTGELFF
TRBV19	TRBD1	TRBJ1-2	few	TGTGCCAGTAGTATCCCGAGACAGGGATACTATGGCTACACCTTC	CASSIPRQGYYGYTF
TRBV19	TRBD1	TRBJ2-5	once	TGTGCCAGTAGTCGGGGACAGGGACAAGAGACCCAGTACTTC	CASSRGQGQETQYF